This T cell receptor beta chain was documented in a study of cytomegalovirus exposure and HLA in healthy donors. Study-wide results and caveats: Only CMV serostatus was available as immune exposure information.

Primers included in the PCR were 60 Vbeta and 13 Jbeta primers. Measured with immunoSEQ multiplex PCR; TCRdb has only the in-frame clones, and not every one. The sample lists a few hundred thousand clones, 60% to 80% occurring once. Unrecorded immune exposure was likely among donors, who were nominally healthy when sampled. Looked up from germline, CDR1 is SGHNT and CDR2 is YYREEE (reference sequence). This CDR3 has 18 residues. The trim removed 4 bases at V and 6 bases at J, leaving 15 bases unmatched. As regards this clone: Its antigen remains unidentified.

This clonotype was sampled from a man younger than 30 in good health and CMV-seronegative. This chain connects TRBV5-4 to TRBJ2-3, with 12 bases fitting TRBD2. What was sequenced was PBMCs. CDR3 residues: CASSRLAGGRGGLDTQYF. CDR3 nucleotide sequence: TGTGCCAGCAGCCGCCTAGCGGGGGGGCGAGGGGGTTTGGATACGCAGTATTTT.